A single sample gave rise to the 10 T cell receptor beta chains below, sequenced in a study of Graves' ophthalmopathy and Graves' hyperthyroidism. RNA served as the template for amplifying TCR beta CDR3 regions. HTBI primers were employed in first-round RT-PCR, then a second-round multiplex PCR followed. TCRdb recomputed calls from the multiplex PCR reads with MiXCR, one row per CDR3 protein. This table holds roughly 500,000 distinct CDR3 sequences, approximately 14% found once. The specimen sequenced was blood. These receptors were collected from a woman aged 25 to 39 with Graves' ophthalmopathy.

V gene TRBV4-1 combines with J gene TRBJ1-5; possibly TRBD1 for D (6 bases). The V and J ends lost 3 bases and 1 base respectively, with 13 bases between them. Germline CDR1 is MGHRA and CDR2 is YSYEKL. There are 16 residues in the CDR3. The CDR3 DNA follows: TGCGCCAGCAGCCAGCTACAAGGGGGGAGCAATCAGCCCCAGCATTTT. Translation: CASSQLQGGSNQPQHF.

This clonotype has a count of ten or more. V and J are TRBV7-6 and TRBJ2-5, with unresolved D. Trimming shortened V by 5 bases and J by 0 bases, and 16 bases separated the two germline ends. The CDR3 is 16 residues long. CDR1 and CDR2 from the germline V gene are SGHVS and FNYEAQ. CDR3 residues: CASSLTPTEYQETQYF. In DNA form, the CDR3 reads TGTGCCAGCAGCCTTACGCCGACTGAGTACCAAGAGACCCAGTACTTC.

A remark on this clonotype: A read error is possible here, since a much larger clone lies one base away. No conserved phenylalanine or tryptophan ends this CDR3, so it is likely a read error. This chain connects TRBV28 to TRBJ2-2; perhaps TRBD2 as D (6 bases). Trimming cost V 7 bases and J 1 base, with 13 bases left between them. Germline loops: CDR1 MDHEN, CDR2 SYDVKM. This CDR3 has 15 amino acids. The chain's CDR3 is CASKEQGLNTGELFL. The CDR3 DNA sequence: TGTGCCAGCAAGGAGCAGGGACTGAACACCGGGGAGCTGTTTCTT.

Points on this clonotype: A much larger clone differs by one base, so this may be a read error. V and J are TRBV2 and TRBJ1-1, with D perhaps TRBD1 (5 bases). Germline V gene lookup returns CDR1 SNHLY and CDR2 FYNNEI. The CDR3 is 13 residues long. The CDR3 DNA sequence: TGTACCAGCAGGGACCCCCTTAACACTGAAGCTTTCTTT. This translates into CTSRDPLNTEAFF. The entire variable domain, with the rest obtained from reference TRBV2 and TRBJ1-1, is as follows: EPEVTQTPSHQVTQMGQEVILRCVPISNHLYFYWYRQILGQKVEFLVSFYNNEISEKSEIFDDQFSVERPDGSNFTLKIRSTKLEDSAMYFCTSRDPLNTEAFFGQGTRLTVV.

This clonotype was seen repeatedly, ten times or more. The chain is built from TRBV6-2 or TRBV6-3 and TRBJ2-5; TRBD1 aligns across 8 bases. J gave up 0 bases and V 5 bases, and 14 bases lay outside the gene matches. Germline V gives CDR1 MNHEY, CDR2 SVGEGT. This CDR3 contains 18 residues. CDR3 loop: CASSKHPGQDPYQETQYF. DNA for the CDR3: TGTGCCAGCAGTAAACACCCGGGACAGGACCCGTACCAAGAGACCCAGTACTTC.

This clonotype was counted at least ten times. A read error is possible here, since a much larger clone lies one base away. CDR3 coding DNA: TGCGCCAGCAGCTCGGCCAATAGACATCAGAACTATGGCTACACCTTC. This translates into CASSSANRHQNYGYTF. The rearrangement uses TRBV5-1 and TRBJ1-2; D is unresolved. V gave up 3 bases and J gave up 2 bases, with 17 bases separating them. CDR1 and CDR2 (germline): SGHRS, YFSETQ. The CDR3 extends over 16 amino acids.

This clonotype was seen ten or more times. The V and J genes are TRBV6-2 or TRBV6-3 and TRBJ1-2, with D unresolved. The CDR3 runs to 12 residues. Trimming took off 6 bases at V and 8 bases at J, with 13 bases between the two ends. The germline V gene has CDR1 MNHEY and CDR2 SVGEGT. CDR3 region: CASRGDVGGYTF. DNA of the CDR3: TGTGCCAGCAGGGGCGATGTAGGAGGCTACACCTTC.

This clonotype was counted ten times or more. This sequence joins TRBV20-1 and TRBJ2-5, with TRBD2 matching over 15 bases. The CDR3 runs 17 residues. Germline V gives CDR1 DFQATT, CDR2 SNEGSKA (reference sequence). V lost 0 bases and J lost 4; bases outside the gene matches: 6. CDR3 amino acids: CSARDQGLAGGGETQYF. The CDR3 DNA reads TGCAGTGCTAGAGATCAGGGACTAGCGGGAGGAGGAGAGACCCAGTACTTC.

V gene TRBV27 combines with J gene TRBJ2-7; TRBD1 matches at 10 bases. Germline V gene data show CDR1 as MNHEY and CDR2 as SMNVEV (reference sequence). V was clipped by 3 bases and J by 7 bases; unmatched bases: 9. This CDR3 comprises 15 residues. CDR3 sequence (DNA): TGTGCCAGCAGTTTTAACAGACAGGGGGCGGGTGAGCAGTACTTC. As protein: CASSFNRQGAGEQYF.

The sample holds many counts of this clonotype. V is TRBV7-2 and J is TRBJ1-3, with unresolved D. The germline V and J ends were trimmed by 3 bases and 1 base, with 7 bases remaining between them. The germline V gene has CDR1 SGHTA and CDR2 FQGNSA. The CDR3 has 14 amino acids. Here the CDR3 reads CASSFSGSGNTIYF. In DNA, the CDR3 is TGTGCCAGCAGCTTTAGCGGGTCTGGAAACACCATATATTTT.